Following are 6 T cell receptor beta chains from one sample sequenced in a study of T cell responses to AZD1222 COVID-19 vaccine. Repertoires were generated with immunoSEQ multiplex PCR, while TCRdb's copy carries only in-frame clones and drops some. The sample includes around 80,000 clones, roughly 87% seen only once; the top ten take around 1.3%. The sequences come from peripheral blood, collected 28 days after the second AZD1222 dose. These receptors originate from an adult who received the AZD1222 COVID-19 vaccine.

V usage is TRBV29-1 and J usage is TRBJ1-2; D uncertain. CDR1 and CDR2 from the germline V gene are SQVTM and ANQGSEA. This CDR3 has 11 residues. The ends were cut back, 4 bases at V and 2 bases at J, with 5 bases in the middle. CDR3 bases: TGCAGCGTTGTCACAAACTATGGCTACACCTTC. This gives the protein CSVVTNYGYTF. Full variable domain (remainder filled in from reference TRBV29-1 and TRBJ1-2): SAVISQKPSRDICQRGTSLTIQCQVDSQVTMMFWYRQQPGQSLTLIATANQGSEATYESGFVIDKFPISRPNLTFSTLTVSNMSPEDSSIYLCSVVTNYGYTFGSGTRLTVV.

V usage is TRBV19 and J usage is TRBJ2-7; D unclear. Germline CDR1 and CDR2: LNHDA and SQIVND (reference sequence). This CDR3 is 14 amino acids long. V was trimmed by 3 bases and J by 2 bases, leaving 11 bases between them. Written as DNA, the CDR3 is TGTGCCAGTAGTATGTCGGCCGGAACCTACGAGCAGTACTTC. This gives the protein CASSMSAGTYEQYF.

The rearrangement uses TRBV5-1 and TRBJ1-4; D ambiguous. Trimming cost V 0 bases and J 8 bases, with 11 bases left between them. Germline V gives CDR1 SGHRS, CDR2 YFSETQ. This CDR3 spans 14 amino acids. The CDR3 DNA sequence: TGCGCCAGCAGCTTGGCGACTCCCGGGGAAAAACTGTTTTTT. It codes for CASSLATPGEKLFF.

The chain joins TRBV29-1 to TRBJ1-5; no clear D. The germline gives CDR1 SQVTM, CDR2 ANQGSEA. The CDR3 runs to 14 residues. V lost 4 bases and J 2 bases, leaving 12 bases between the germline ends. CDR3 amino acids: CSVVLSPGNQPQHF. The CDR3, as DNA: TGCAGCGTTGTCCTATCGCCAGGCAATCAGCCCCAGCATTTT. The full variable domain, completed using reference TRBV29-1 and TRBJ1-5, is SAVISQKPSRDICQRGTSLTIQCQVDSQVTMMFWYRQQPGQSLTLIATANQGSEATYESGFVIDKFPISRPNLTFSTLTVSNMSPEDSSIYLCSVVLSPGNQPQHFGDGTRLSIL.

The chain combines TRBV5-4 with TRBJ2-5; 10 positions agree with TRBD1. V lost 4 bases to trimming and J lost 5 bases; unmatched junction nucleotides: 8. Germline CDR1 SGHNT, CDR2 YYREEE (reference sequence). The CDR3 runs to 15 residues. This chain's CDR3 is CASSLPGQGMETQYF. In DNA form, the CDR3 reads TGTGCCAGCAGCCTCCCGGGACAGGGGATGGAGACCCAGTACTTC.

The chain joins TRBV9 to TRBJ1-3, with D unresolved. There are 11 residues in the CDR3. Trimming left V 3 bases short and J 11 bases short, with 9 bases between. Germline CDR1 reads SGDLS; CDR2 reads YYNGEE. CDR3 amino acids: CASSDLSAIYF. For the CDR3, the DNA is TGTGCCAGCAGCGACCTTAGCGCCATATATTTT. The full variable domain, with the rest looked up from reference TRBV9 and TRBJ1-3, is DSGVTQTPKHLITATGQRVTLRCSPRSGDLSVYWYQQSLDQGLQFLIQYYNGEERAKGNILERFSAQQFPDLHSELNLSSLELGDSALYFCASSDLSAIYFGEGSWLTVV.